This entry describes one T cell receptor beta chain. Its antigen remains unidentified. Per germline, CDR1 SGHVS and CDR2 FQNEAQ. This CDR3 comprises 15 residues. The J segment lost 6 bases and the V segment lost 2 bases, leaving 8 bases of the junction unmatched. The entry originates in a study of T cell responses to AZD1222 COVID-19 vaccine. Study-level results: CD4 TCRs associated with vaccination spanned spike, dominating at 160-218 and 743-854. Only after the peak T cell response were repertoires sampled.

The assay was immunoSEQ multiplex PCR, and TCRdb's table has in-frame clones only and misses some. The sample includes about 120,000 clones, about 90% of them seen just once. Sequencing used peripheral blood, obtained on day 0 of AZD1222 vaccination. The J gene is TRBJ1-2, the V gene TRBV7-8; 8 nucleotides agree with TRBD1. This receptor was obtained from an adult in good health. The CDR3 nucleotides read TGTGCCAGCAGCTTACGGGACAGGATTAGTCATGGCTACACCTTC. Protein product: CASSLRDRISHGYTF.